The 29 T cell receptor beta chains below were found in one sample sequenced in a study of blood T cell repertoires in COVID-19. The protocol was immunoSEQ multiplex PCR, while the TCRdb copy is restricted to in-frame clones and leaves out a portion. The top ten hold around 1% of the sample, which has 79,000 or so clones, 85% to 90% seen once. Sequencing was performed on peripheral blood. The receptors stem from a human donor in a cohort sampled during active COVID-19.

The chain links TRBV6-5 to TRBJ2-1; 7 bases are a match to TRBD2. V lost 3 bases and J lost 5; bases outside the gene matches: 7. The CDR3 contains 15 residues. The V gene's germline CDR1 is MNHEY and CDR2 SVGAGI. CDR3 sequence (DNA): TGTGCCAGCAGTTATTGGGAGGGCCAAGACAATGAGCAGTTCTTC. Protein sequence: CASSYWEGQDNEQFF.

This clone was seen a few times. This CDR3 is also generated by other DNA sequences in the sample. The rearrangement joins TRBV5-1 to TRBJ2-7; TRBD1 matches 9 bases. There are 14 residues in the CDR3. J gave up 2 bases and V 4 bases, and 4 bases lay outside the gene matches. Germline V gene data show CDR1 as SGHRS and CDR2 as YFSETQ. The CDR3 bases are TGCGCCAGCAGCCTCGGGACAGGGCCCTACGAGCAGTACTTC. Translated, it gives CASSLGTGPYEQYF. Supplemented by reference TRBV5-1 and TRBJ2-7, the full variable domain reads KAGVTQTPRYLIKTRGQQVTLSCSPISGHRSVSWYQQTPGQGLQFLFEYFSETQRNKGNFPGRFSGRQFSNSRSEMNVSTLELGDSALYLCASSLGTGPYEQYFGPGTRLTVT.

The chain uses TRBV11-3 and TRBJ2-2, with a weak D call TRBD2 (6 bases). This CDR3 has 16 residues. Trimming took off 5 bases at V and 0 bases at J, with 13 bases between the two ends. From germline, CDR1 is SGHNT and CDR2 YENEEA. The CDR3 nucleotides are TGTGCCAGCAGCCGTCTAGCGAACGCGAACACCGGGGAGCTGTTTTTT. Translation gives CASSRLANANTGELFF.

V usage is TRBV5-6 and J usage is TRBJ1-6; D gene ambiguous. This CDR3 region has 14 residues. The ends were cut back, 3 bases at V and 4 bases at J, with 8 bases in the middle. CDR1 and CDR2 (germline): SGHDT, YYEEEE. CDR3 residues: CASSSLAYNSPLHF. CDR3 nucleotides: TGTGCCAGCAGCTCCTTAGCTTATAATTCACCCCTCCACTTT.

The chain employs TRBV25-1 and TRBJ1-4; TRBD1 matches at 7 bases. Germline V gene data show CDR1 as MGHDK and CDR2 as SYGVNS. Trimming at V came to 7 bases and at J to 6 bases, leaving 8 bases not matched to a gene. This CDR3 region has 14 residues. The CDR3 spells CASNPDREDEKLFF. CDR3 nucleotides: TGTGCCAGCAATCCCGACAGGGAAGATGAAAAACTGTTTTTT.

CDR3 sequence reads: CASSPGRQGIWETQYF. DNA for the CDR3: TGTGCCAGCTCACCAGGGCGACAGGGGATTTGGGAGACCCAGTACTTC. This chain uses TRBV18 with TRBJ2-5; the match to TRBD1 covers 8 bases. Looked up from germline, CDR1 is KGHSH and CDR2 is LQKENI. The CDR3 consists of 16 residues. V was clipped by 2 bases and J by 5 bases; unmatched bases: 10.

The chain combines TRBV20-1 with TRBJ2-3; a possible D gene is TRBD2 (5 bases). The V end lost 6 bases, the J end lost 5 bases, and 9 bases lay between the germline ends. Germline CDR1 reads DFQATT; CDR2 reads SNEGSKA (reference sequence). The CDR3 length is 11 residues. The CDR3 nucleotides are TGCAGTGCCCCCGCGGGAGATACGCAGTATTTT. The encoded protein is CSAPAGDTQYF.

CDR3 in amino acids: CASSGGTGREKLFF. The CDR3 DNA reads TGTGCCAGCAGTGGCGGGACAGGGCGGGAAAAACTGTTTTTT. The rearrangement joins TRBV2 to TRBJ1-4; 9 bases map to TRBD1. The CDR3 sequence is 14 residues long. Trimming cost V 4 bases and J 8 bases; bases outside gene matches: 5. Germline V lookup: CDR1 SNHLY, CDR2 FYNNEI.

This chain joins TRBV28 and TRBJ2-3, with D unclear. Germline V lookup: CDR1 MDHEN, CDR2 SYDVKM. The germline V and J ends were trimmed by 8 bases and 2 bases, with 14 bases remaining between them. This CDR3 has 14 residues. CDR3 sequence: CASRRWLPTDTQYF. The CDR3 DNA is TGTGCCAGCCGCCGATGGCTTCCCACAGATACGCAGTATTTT.

This sequence joins TRBV10-3 and TRBJ2-1; the D gene is possibly TRBD1 (7 bases). Per germline, CDR1 ENHRY and CDR2 SYGVKD. V was shortened by 0 bases and J by 6 bases, with 18 bases between the two germline ends. CDR3 length equals 17 residues. This CDR3 reads CAISESIGGGKGNEQFF. Here the CDR3 DNA reads TGTGCCATCAGTGAGTCTATAGGAGGGGGCAAAGGCAATGAGCAGTTCTTC.

The chain carries TRBV3-1 (or the pseudogene TRBV3-2) and TRBJ1-5; a weak D match, TRBD1 (5 bases). This CDR3 has 15 amino acids. Between the trimmed V and J ends, which lost 4 bases and 2 bases, there was a span of 12 bases. Germline lookup yields CDR1 LGHDT and CDR2 YNNKEL (reference sequence). The CDR3 DNA is TGTGCCAGCAGCCCCACGGGGGGGGGCAATCAGCCCCAGCATTTT. Translation: CASSPTGGGNQPQHF.

The chain couples TRBV28 to TRBJ1-5, with D tentatively TRBD1 (5 bases). Deletions cut 6 bases from V and 3 bases from J, with 9 bases between. CDR1 is MDHEN and CDR2 is SYDVKM in the germline V gene. The CDR3 extends over 13 amino acids. CDR3 DNA: TGTGCCAGCAGAGACAGTAACAATCAGCCCCAGCATTTT. This sequence encodes CASRDSNNQPQHF. The variable domain in full, with the rest retrieved from reference TRBV28 and TRBJ1-5, is DVKVTQSSRYLVKRTGEKVFLECVQDMDHENMFWYRQDPGLGLRLIYFSYDVKMKEKGDIPEGYSVSREKKERFSLILESASTNQTSMYLCASRDSNNQPQHFGDGTRLSIL.

This chain connects TRBV10-2 to TRBJ2-1; 15 bases line up with TRBD2. This CDR3 has 16 amino acids. Germline CDR1 WSHSY, CDR2 SAAADI. The V gene end was trimmed by 4 bases and the J gene end by 4 bases; junction bases not matched to a gene: 2. CDR3 in DNA: TGCGCCAGCAGTGCAGGGACTAGCGGGGGGTACAATGAGCAGTTCTTC. This translates into CASSAGTSGGYNEQFF.

The rearrangement joins TRBV2 to TRBJ1-2; possibly TRBD1 for D (5 bases). The germline V and J ends were trimmed by 6 bases and 4 bases, with 6 bases remaining between them. CDR1 and CDR2 from the germline V gene are SNHLY and FYNNEI. CDR3 length: 11 residues. The CDR3 region has the DNA TGTGCCAGCAGGACAGCCTATGGCTACACCTTC. As protein: CASRTAYGYTF. Looking up the rest from reference TRBV2 and TRBJ1-2 gives the full variable domain: EPEVTQTPSHQVTQMGQEVILRCVPISNHLYFYWYRQILGQKVEFLVSFYNNEISEKSEIFDDQFSVERPDGSNFTLKIRSTKLEDSAMYFCASRTAYGYTFGSGTRLTVV.

In its sample, this clone was seen a few times. CDR3 sequence: CASSFVRGQGYTF. CDR3 bases: TGTGCCAGCAGTTTCGTTAGGGGGCAAGGCTACACCTTC. The gene calls are TRBV28 and TRBJ1-2, with 7 bases matching TRBD1. The CDR3 totals 13 residues. The junction had 6 bases not matched to a gene; V was cut back by 3 bases and J by 8 bases. Germline V CDR1 and CDR2: MDHEN, SYDVKM.

This chain links TRBV7-2 with TRBJ1-2; 7 bases map to TRBD1. The CDR3 loop spans 11 amino acids. Germline CDR1 reads SGHTA; CDR2 reads FQGNSA. Germline trimming cut 8 bases from V and 7 bases from J; bases unmatched to any gene: 4. The CDR3 bases are TGTGCCAGCCGACAGGGTCTTGGCTACACCTTC. Its protein product is CASRQGLGYTF. The whole variable domain, remainder taken from reference TRBV7-2 and TRBJ1-2, is GAGVSQSPSNKVTEKGKDVELRCDPISGHTALYWYRQSLGQGLEFLIYFQGNSAPDKSGLPSDRFSAERTGGSVSTLTIQRTQQEDSAVYLCASRQGLGYTFGSGTRLTVV.

The chain uses TRBV27 and TRBJ2-7; 8 bases align to TRBD2. V was clipped by 5 bases and J by 2 bases; unmatched bases: 8. CDR1 is MNHEY and CDR2 is SMNVEV in the germline V gene (reference sequence). The CDR3 has 15 residues. DNA of the CDR3: TGTGCCAGCAGTCGGGGGGGGATCCGCCCCTACGAGCAGTACTTC. Residues: CASSRGGIRPYEQYF.

This clone appeared a single time. The chain uses TRBV5-1 and TRBJ2-7; a possible D gene is TRBD1 (6 bases). The CDR3 spans 13 residues. V was shortened by 4 bases and J by 5 bases, with 13 bases between the two germline ends. Germline V gene lookup returns CDR1 SGHRS and CDR2 YFSETQ. The CDR3 nucleotides are TGCGCCAGCAGCGTTACAGGGATCCACGAGCAGTACTTC. Residues: CASSVTGIHEQYF.

The rearrangement joins TRBV2 to TRBJ2-5; TRBD2 matches 10 bases. The CDR3 covers 15 residues. After removal of 5 bases from V and 5 bases from J, the junction contained 8 bases not matched to a gene. Per germline, CDR1 SNHLY and CDR2 FYNNEI. CDR3 bases: TGTGCCAGCAGTTCTCCCGGGACTAGCGATGAGACCCAGTACTTC. It codes for CASSSPGTSDETQYF.

In its sample, this clone was seen a few times. The gene calls are TRBV18 and TRBJ1-1, with D perhaps matching TRBD1 (6 bases). The V gene's germline CDR1 is KGHSH and CDR2 LQKENI. Trimming left V 2 bases short and J 2 bases short, with 9 bases between. The CDR3 extends over 14 amino acids. The CDR3 DNA reads as TGTGCCAGCTCACCAAGGGACACCAACACTGAAGCTTTCTTT. Amino acid sequence: CASSPRDTNTEAFF.

This clone was recorded once. V and J are TRBV6-6 and TRBJ1-5; 9 bases agree with TRBD1. The CDR3 has 15 amino acids. Germline V gene sequence: CDR1 MNHNY, CDR2 SVGAGI (reference sequence). The junction had 3 bases not matched to a gene; V was cut back by 6 bases and J by 0 bases. The CDR3 coding sequence is TGTGCCAGCAGCCAGGACAGGGGTAGCAATCAGCCCCAGCATTTT. It is translated as CASSQDRGSNQPQHF.

The V gene is TRBV11-2, the J gene TRBJ2-5; D possibly corresponds to TRBD2 (6 bases). Germline CDR1 and CDR2: SGHAT and FQNNGV. The CDR3 runs to 15 residues. Trimming left V 5 bases short and J 1 base short, with 14 bases between. The CDR3 protein is CASSGRRTIQETQYF. The CDR3 bases are TGTGCCAGCAGCGGGCGACGGACTATCCAAGAGACCCAGTACTTC.

The chain links TRBV21-1 to TRBJ1-4; no DNA check was done on the table's D call, TRBD1. TRBV21-1 is a recognized pseudogene. The length of the CDR3 is 14 residues. The CDR3 DNA reads TGTGCCAGCAGCAAAGGGAGGGGGCGCGGGAAACTGTTTTTT. Translating it yields CASSKGRGRGKLFF.

In its sample, this clone was seen once. The chain links TRBV24-1 to TRBJ2-2, with TRBD2 as a possible D gene (5 bases). The CDR3 has 14 residues. Germline V gene sequence: CDR1 KGHDR, CDR2 SFDVKD. V was pared by 7 bases and J by 4 bases, with 12 bases between. CDR3 nucleotide sequence: TGTGCCACCAGAGCCCGGGATCCCACCGGGGAGCTGTTTTTT. Its protein product is CATRARDPTGELFF.

The CDR3 sequence: CASSRDRASNGYTF. The CDR3 nucleotides read TGTGCCAGCTCACGCGACAGGGCGTCGAATGGCTACACCTTC. The chain combines TRBV18 with TRBJ1-2; TRBD1 agrees at 7 bases. The length of the CDR3 is 14 residues. Germline values: CDR1 KGHSH, CDR2 LQKENI. Losses at the gene ends were 4 bases for V and 6 bases for J; bases not matched to a gene: 8. The variable domain in full, completed from reference TRBV18 and TRBJ1-2, reads NAGVMQNPRHLVRRRGQEARLRCSPMKGHSHVYWYRQLPEEGLKFMVYLQKENIIDESGMPKERFSAEFPKEGPSILRIQQVVRGDSAAYFCASSRDRASNGYTFGSGTRLTVV.

This clone came up a few times. The J gene is TRBJ2-1, the V gene TRBV10-1; D may be TRBD2 (7 bases). Per the germline V gene, CDR1 is WNHNN and CDR2 is SYGVQD (reference sequence). This CDR3 region has 14 residues. V gave up 5 bases and J gave up 7 bases, with 15 bases separating them. CDR3: CASSPGGRGNEQFF. The CDR3 DNA follows: TGCGCCAGCAGTCCTGGAGGGAGGGGGAATGAGCAGTTCTTC.

The V gene is TRBV30, the J gene TRBJ1-1, with 7 positions matching TRBD1. The CDR3 consists of 12 residues. V lost 5 bases to trimming and J lost 6 bases; unmatched junction nucleotides: 6. Germline CDR1 reads GTSNPN; CDR2 reads SVGIG (reference sequence). CDR3 sequence: CAWDREWAEAFF. In DNA form, the CDR3 reads TGTGCCTGGGACAGGGAATGGGCTGAAGCTTTCTTT.

J is TRBJ1-1 and V is TRBV18; 7 bases are a match to TRBD1. Trimming took 6 bases from V and 5 from J; bases not matched to a gene: 9. Germline CDR1 KGHSH, CDR2 LQKENI. The CDR3 has 14 residues. The CDR3 region has the DNA TGTGCCAGCTCGAAGGGGGCAGGGCGAACTGAAGCTTTCTTT. It yields the protein CASSKGAGRTEAFF.

J is TRBJ2-1 and V is TRBV4-1; possibly TRBD1 for D (5 bases). The V end lost 3 bases, the J end lost 6 bases, and 6 bases lay between the germline ends. The CDR3 sequence is 12 residues long. Per germline, CDR1 MGHRA and CDR2 YSYEKL. CDR3 DNA: TGCGCCAGCAGCCAGGGGCCCAATGAGCAGTTCTTC. Translation gives CASSQGPNEQFF.